The TCR beta chain under discussion was sequenced for a study of graft-versus-host responses after intestinal transplantation. Looking at the study overall: The whole recipient group had anti-thymocyte globulin induction followed by tacrolimus and steroids for 2 to 3 years.

Deletions cut 4 bases from V and 7 bases from J, with 7 bases between. The length of the CDR3 is 11 residues. Per the germline V gene, CDR1 is MNHEY and CDR2 is SVGAGI. Only in-frame clones appear in the TCRdb table, and some are missing; sequencing was by immunoSEQ multiplex PCR. The sample includes roughly 100,000 clones, roughly 89% of them seen just once. With respect to this clone: Its antigen is unknown.

The chain links TRBV6-5 to TRBJ1-2; D is ambiguous. The origin of this receptor is a human donor who was the organ donor for an intestinal transplant. The sample in question was unstimulated CD4+ T cells sorted from spleen or lymph node cells, obtained before transplant. As DNA, the CDR3 is TGTGCCAGCAGTTTGCGGATTGGCTACACCTTC. It codes for CASSLRIGYTF.